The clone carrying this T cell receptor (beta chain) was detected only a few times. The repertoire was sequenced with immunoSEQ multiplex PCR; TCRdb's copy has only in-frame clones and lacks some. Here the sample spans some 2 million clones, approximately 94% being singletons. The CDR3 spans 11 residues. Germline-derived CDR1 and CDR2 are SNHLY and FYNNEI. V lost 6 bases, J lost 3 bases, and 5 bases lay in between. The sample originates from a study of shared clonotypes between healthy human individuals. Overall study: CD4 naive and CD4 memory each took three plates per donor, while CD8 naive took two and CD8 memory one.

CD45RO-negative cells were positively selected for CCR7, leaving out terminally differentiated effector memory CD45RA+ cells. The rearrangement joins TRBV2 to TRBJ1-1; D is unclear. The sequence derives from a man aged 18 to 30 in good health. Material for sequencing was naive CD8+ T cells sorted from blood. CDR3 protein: CASREYTEAFF. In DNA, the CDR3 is TGTGCCAGCAGGGAGTACACTGAAGCTTTCTTT.